Sequencing of this TCR beta chain was carried out in a study of cytomegalovirus exposure and HLA in healthy donors. Looking at the study overall: Researchers found that about four fifths of under 450 genotyped donors fell within the Caucasian-associated ancestry cluster.

Germline V lookup: CDR1 LNHDA, CDR2 SQIVND (reference sequence). V was shortened by 5 bases and J by 11 bases, with 15 bases between the two germline ends. The CDR3 consists of 12 residues. Whole-study findings and limits: In a later analysis, HLA-C alleles had the fewest associated TCRs, DRB1 alleles the most. Earlier findings revealed that most TCR beta V segments proved productive either about 87% or about 30% of the time. Analyses of presence/absence relied on an assumption of roughly uniform sequencing depth across donors.

As regards this clone: Its antigen is not identified.

13 Jbeta primers and 60 Vbeta primers were used for the PCR. Method: immunoSEQ multiplex PCR; TCRdb's copy keeps in-frame clones and lacks some. This table has more than 90,000 clones, approximately 80% appearing once. This TCR derives from a woman under 40 in good health and CMV-seronegative. The chain combines TRBV19 with TRBJ1-1, with a tentative D call TRBD1 (5 bases). The sample was PBMCs. For the CDR3, the DNA is TGTGCCAGTAGTCTTCGGACAAATCGCGCTTTCTTT. This sequence encodes CASSLRTNRAFF.